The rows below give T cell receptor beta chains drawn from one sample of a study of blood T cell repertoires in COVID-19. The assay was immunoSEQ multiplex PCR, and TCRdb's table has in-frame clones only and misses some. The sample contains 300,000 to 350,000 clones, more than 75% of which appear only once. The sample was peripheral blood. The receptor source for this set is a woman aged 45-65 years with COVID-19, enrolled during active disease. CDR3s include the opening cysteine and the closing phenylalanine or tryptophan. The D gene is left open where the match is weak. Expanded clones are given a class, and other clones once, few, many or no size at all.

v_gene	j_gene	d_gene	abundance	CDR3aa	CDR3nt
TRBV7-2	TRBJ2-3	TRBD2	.	CASSVSGSTDTQYF	TGTGCCAGCAGCGTTAGCGGGAGCACAGATACGCAGTATTTT
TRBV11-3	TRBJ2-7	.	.	CASSPQGPDYEQYF	TGTGCCAGCAGCCCTCAGGGGCCCGACTACGAGCAGTACTTC
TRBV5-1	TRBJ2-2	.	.	CASSLQFGELFF	TGCGCCAGCAGCTTACAGTTCGGGGAGCTGTTTTTT
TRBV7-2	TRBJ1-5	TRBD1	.	CASSSWTGGGNQPQHF	TGTGCCAGCAGCTCCTGGACAGGGGGCGGCAATCAGCCCCAGCATTTT
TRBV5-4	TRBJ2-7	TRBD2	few	CASSHGTSGSRYEQYF	TGTGCCAGCAGCCATGGGACTAGCGGGAGCCGGTACGAGCAGTACTTC
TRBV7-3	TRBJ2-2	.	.	CASSSQGATGELFF	TGTGCCAGCAGCTCCCAGGGCGCCACCGGGGAGCTGTTTTTT
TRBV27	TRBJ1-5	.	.	CASSLAGYSNQPQHF	TGTGCCAGCAGTTTAGCGGGTTATAGCAATCAGCCCCAGCATTTT
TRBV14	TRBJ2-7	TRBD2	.	CASSRLAGGRYEQYF	TGTGCCAGCAGCCGACTAGCGGGAGGAAGGTACGAGCAGTACTTC
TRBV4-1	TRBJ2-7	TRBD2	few	CASSPRPSGNTYEQYF	TGCGCCAGCAGTCCTCGGCCTAGCGGGAACACCTACGAGCAGTACTTC
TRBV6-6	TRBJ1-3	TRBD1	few	CASSPGQGFGNTIYF	TGTGCCAGCAGCCCGGGACAGGGTTTTGGAAACACCATATATTTT
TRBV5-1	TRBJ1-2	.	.	CASSSGKVTNYGYTF	TGCGCCAGCAGCTCCGGTAAAGTCACTAACTATGGCTACACCTTC
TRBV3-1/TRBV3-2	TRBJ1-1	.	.	CASSQDSYTEAFF	TGTGCCAGCAGCCAAGATTCGTACACTGAAGCTTTCTTT
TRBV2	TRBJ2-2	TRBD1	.	CASSGPLLQGQAAGELFF	TGTGCCAGCAGTGGCCCCCTCCTACAGGGGCAGGCTGCCGGGGAGCTGTTTTTT
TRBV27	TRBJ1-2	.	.	CASSSPPGRSNYGYTF	TGTGCCAGCAGTTCCCCCCCAGGGCGATCTAACTATGGCTACACCTTC
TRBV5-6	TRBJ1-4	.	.	CASSLLGHLNEKLFF	TGTGCCAGCAGCCTTCTGGGACACCTTAATGAAAAACTGTTTTTT
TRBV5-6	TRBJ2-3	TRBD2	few	CASTSTVLGGRLGTQYF	TGTGCCAGCACCTCCACCGTCTTAGGCGGGAGGCTAGGTACGCAGTATTTT
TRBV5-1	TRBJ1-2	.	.	CASSLPGPGYGYTF	TGCGCCAGCAGCTTGCCAGGGCCTGGATATGGCTACACCTTC
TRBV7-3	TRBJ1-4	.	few	CASSLSGQGEKLFF	TGTGCCAGCAGCTTATCCGGGCAGGGCGAAAAACTGTTTTTT